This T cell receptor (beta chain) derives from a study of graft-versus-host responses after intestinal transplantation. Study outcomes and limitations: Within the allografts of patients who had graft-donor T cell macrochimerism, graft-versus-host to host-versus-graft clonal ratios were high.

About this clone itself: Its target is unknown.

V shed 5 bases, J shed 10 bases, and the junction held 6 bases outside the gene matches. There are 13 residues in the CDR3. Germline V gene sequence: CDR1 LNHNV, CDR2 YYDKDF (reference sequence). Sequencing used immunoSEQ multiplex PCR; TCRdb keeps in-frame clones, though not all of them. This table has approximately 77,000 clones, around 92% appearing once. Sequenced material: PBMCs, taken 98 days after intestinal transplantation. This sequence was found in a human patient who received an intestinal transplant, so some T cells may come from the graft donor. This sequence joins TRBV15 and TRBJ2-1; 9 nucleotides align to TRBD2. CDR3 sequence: CATSYAGGGEQFF. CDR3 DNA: TGTGCCACCAGCTACGCGGGAGGGGGGGAGCAGTTCTTC.